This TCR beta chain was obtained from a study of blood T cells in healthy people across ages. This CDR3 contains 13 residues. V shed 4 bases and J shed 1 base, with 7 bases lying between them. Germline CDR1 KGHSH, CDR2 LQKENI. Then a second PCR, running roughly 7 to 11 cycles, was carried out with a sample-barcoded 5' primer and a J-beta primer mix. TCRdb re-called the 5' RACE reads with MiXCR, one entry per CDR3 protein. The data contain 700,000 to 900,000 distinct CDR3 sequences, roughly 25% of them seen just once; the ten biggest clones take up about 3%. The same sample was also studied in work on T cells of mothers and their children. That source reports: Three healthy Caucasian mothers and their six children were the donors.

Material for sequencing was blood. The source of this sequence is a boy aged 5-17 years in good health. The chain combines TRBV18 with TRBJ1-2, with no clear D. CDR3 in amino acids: CASSQEDNYGYTF. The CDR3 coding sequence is TGTGCCAGCTCACAGGAGGATAACTATGGCTACACCTTC.